This T cell receptor beta chain was identified in a study of cytotoxic CD8 clonotypes in ibrutinib-treated CLL. Method: immunoSEQ multiplex PCR; TCRdb's copy keeps in-frame clones and lacks some. The sample records 150,000 to 200,000 clones, about four fifths being singletons. Trimming removed 3 bases from V and 16 bases from J; junction bases left unmatched: 12. CDR3 size: 14 residues. Germline CDR1 MDHEN, CDR2 SYDVKM. The receptor was derived from a human donor with chronic lymphocytic leukemia. The chain links TRBV28 to TRBJ1-5; 10 bases are a match to TRBD1. The sample was PBMCs, taken after 12 months of ibrutinib treatment. The CDR3 sequence: CASSFGTGDRPRHF. CDR3 bases: TGTGCCAGCAGTTTCGGGACAGGGGACCGCCCCCGTCATTTT.